This T cell receptor (beta chain) was obtained from a study of PD-1 blockade in classical Hodgkin lymphoma. Time point: cycle 4 day 1 (C4D1), after 6 weeks of nivolumab. All the patients suffered relapse after autologous stem cell transplantation, and brentuximab vedotin exposure differed. The CDR3 consists of 15 residues. CDR1 SGHNT and CDR2 YENEEA come from the germline V gene. V was pared by 1 base and J by 2 bases, with 5 bases of the junction left unmatched. Clones were sequenced by immunoSEQ multiplex PCR, and TCRdb holds only the in-frame ones, with some missing. The sample includes tens of thousands of clones, 81% seen only once; the top ten take roughly a sixth.

The chain employs TRBV11-3 and TRBJ2-7, with 7 bases lining up with TRBD1. The TCR comes from a human donor with classical Hodgkin lymphoma. The source was peripheral blood mononuclear cells (PBMCs), collected before the fourth cycle of nivolumab. In nucleotides, the CDR3 is TGTGCCAGCAGCTTAGCAACAGGGGAAACCTACGAGCAGTACGTC. Its translation: CASSLATGETYEQYV.